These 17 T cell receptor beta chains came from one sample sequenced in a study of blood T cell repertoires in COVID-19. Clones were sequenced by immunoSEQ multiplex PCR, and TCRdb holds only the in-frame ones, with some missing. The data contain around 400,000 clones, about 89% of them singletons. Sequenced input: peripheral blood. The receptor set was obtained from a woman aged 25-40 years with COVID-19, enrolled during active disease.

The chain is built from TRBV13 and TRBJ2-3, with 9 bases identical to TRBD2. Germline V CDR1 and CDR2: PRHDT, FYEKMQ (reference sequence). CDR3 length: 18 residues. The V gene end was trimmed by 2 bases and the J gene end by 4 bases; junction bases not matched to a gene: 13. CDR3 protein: CASSLWREGLLSPDTQYF. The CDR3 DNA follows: TGTGCCAGCAGCTTATGGCGGGAGGGCCTGCTTTCTCCAGATACGCAGTATTTT.

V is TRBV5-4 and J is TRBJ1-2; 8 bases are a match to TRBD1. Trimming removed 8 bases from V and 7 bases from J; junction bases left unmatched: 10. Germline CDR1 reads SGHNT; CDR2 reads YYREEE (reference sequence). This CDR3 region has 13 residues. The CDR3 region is CASTIQGVSGYTF. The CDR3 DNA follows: TGTGCCAGTACCATACAGGGGGTCTCTGGCTACACCTTC.

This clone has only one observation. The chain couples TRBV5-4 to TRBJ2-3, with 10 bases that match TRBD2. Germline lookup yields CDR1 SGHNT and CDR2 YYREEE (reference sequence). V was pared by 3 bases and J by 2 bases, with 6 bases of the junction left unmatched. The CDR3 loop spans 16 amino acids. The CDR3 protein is CASSSGLARNTDTQYF. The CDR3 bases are TGTGCCAGCAGCTCGGGACTAGCGAGAAACACAGATACGCAGTATTTT.

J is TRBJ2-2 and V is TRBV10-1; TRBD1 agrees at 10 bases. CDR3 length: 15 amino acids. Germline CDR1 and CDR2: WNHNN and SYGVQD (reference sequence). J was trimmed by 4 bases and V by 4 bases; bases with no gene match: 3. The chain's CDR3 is CASSGQGAGTGELFF. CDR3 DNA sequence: TGCGCCAGCAGTGGACAGGGGGCGGGCACCGGGGAGCTGTTTTTT.

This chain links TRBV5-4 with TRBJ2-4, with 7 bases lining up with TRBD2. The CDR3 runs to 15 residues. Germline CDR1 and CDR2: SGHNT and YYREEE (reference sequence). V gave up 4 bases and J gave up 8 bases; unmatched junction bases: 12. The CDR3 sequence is CASSTSGTIADIQYF. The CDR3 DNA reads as TGTGCCAGCAGCACCTCCGGGACTATCGCAGACATTCAGTACTTC.

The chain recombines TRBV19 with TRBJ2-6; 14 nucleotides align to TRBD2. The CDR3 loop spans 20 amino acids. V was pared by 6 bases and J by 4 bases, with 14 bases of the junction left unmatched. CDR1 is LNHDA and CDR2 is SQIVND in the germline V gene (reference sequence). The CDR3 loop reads CASSTKGTSGRPGGANVLTF. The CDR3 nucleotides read TGTGCCAGTAGCACCAAAGGGACTAGCGGGAGACCCGGGGGGGCCAACGTCCTGACTTTC. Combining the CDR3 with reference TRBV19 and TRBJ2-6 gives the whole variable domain DGGITQSPKYLFRKEGQNVTLSCEQNLNHDAMYWYRQDPGQGLRLIYYSQIVNDFQKGDIAEGYSVSREKKESFPLTVTSAQKNPTAFYLCASSTKGTSGRPGGANVLTFGAGSRLTVL.

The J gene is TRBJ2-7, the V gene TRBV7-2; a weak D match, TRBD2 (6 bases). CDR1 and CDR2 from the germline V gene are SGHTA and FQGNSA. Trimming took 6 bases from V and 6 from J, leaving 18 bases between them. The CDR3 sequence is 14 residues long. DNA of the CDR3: TGTGCCAGCAGTAAAGAGCGGGTGAACTCCGAGCAGTACTTC. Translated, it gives CASSKERVNSEQYF.

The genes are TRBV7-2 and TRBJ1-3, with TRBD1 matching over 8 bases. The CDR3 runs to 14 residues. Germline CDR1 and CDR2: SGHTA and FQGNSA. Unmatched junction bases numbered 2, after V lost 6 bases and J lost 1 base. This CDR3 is CASSTGGSGNTIYF. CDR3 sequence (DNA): TGTGCCAGCAGTACAGGGGGGTCTGGAAACACCATATATTTT.

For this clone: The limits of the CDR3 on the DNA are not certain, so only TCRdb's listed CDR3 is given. CDR3: CASSKKNPPVAGGTYEQYF. This chain connects TRBV21-1 to TRBJ2-7; the table's D call, TRBD2, has no DNA check behind it. TRBV21-1 is described as a pseudogene. 19 amino acids form the CDR3, both terminal residues included.

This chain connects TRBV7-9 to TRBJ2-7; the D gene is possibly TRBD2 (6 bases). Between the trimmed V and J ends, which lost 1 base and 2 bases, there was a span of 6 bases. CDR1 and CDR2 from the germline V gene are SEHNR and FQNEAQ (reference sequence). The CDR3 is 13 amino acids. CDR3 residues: CASSLGLAYEQYF. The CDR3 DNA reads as TGTGCCAGCAGCTTAGGACTAGCCTACGAGCAGTACTTC.

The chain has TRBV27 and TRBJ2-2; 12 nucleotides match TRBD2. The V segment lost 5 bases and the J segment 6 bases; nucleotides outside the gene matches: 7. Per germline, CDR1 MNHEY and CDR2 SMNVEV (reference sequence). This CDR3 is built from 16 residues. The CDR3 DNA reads TGTGCCAGCAGTATTCCGACTAGCGGGAGATCCGGGGAGCTGTTTTTT. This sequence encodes CASSIPTSGRSGELFF.

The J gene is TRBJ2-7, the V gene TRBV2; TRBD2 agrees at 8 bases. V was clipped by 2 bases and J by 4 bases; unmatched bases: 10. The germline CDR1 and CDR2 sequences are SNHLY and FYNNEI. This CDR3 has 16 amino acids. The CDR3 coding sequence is TGTGCCAGCAGTGAACGGCGTCTAGCGGGTAGATACGAGCAGTACTTC. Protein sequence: CASSERRLAGRYEQYF.

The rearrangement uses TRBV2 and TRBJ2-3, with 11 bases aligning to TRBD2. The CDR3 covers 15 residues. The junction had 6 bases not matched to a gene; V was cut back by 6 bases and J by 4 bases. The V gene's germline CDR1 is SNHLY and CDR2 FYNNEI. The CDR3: CASRVAGGRADTQYF. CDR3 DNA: TGTGCCAGCAGGGTAGCGGGAGGGAGGGCAGATACGCAGTATTTT.

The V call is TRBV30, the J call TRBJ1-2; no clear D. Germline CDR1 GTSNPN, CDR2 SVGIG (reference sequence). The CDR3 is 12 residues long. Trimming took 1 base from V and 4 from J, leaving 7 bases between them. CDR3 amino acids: CAWSDLLYGYTF. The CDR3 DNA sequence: TGTGCCTGGAGTGATTTACTCTATGGCTACACCTTC.

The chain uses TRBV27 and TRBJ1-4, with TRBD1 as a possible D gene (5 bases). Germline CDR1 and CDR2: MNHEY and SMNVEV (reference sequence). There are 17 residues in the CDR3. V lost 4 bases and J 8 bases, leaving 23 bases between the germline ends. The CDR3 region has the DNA TGTGCCAGCAGTTCCCACCCCACCCAGGGTTTAAAGGAAAAACTGTTTTTT. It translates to CASSSHPTQGLKEKLFF. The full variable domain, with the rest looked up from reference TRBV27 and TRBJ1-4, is EAQVTQNPRYLITVTGKKLTVTCSQNMNHEYMSWYRQDPGLGLRQIYYSMNVEVTDKGDVPEGYKVSRKEKRNFPLILESPSPNQTSLYFCASSSHPTQGLKEKLFFGSGTQLSVL.

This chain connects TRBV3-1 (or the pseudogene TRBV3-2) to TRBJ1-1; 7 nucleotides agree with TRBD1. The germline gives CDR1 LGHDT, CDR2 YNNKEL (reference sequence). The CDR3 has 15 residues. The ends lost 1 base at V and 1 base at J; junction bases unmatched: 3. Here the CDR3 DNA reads TGTGCCAGCAGCCAAGCGACAGGGACGAACACTGAAGCTTTCTTT. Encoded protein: CASSQATGTNTEAFF.

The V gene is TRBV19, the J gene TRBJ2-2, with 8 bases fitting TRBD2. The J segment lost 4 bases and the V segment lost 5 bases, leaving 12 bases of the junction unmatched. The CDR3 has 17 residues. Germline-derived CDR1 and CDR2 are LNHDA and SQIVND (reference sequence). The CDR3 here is CASSPGLSSGGTGELFF. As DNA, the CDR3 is TGTGCCAGTAGTCCAGGACTTTCAAGCGGGGGCACCGGGGAGCTGTTTTTT.